This TCR beta chain was captured by sequencing in a study of identical twins. This clonotype was seen ten or more times. Its antigen is undetermined. General study findings and limits: Shared out-of-frame alpha sequences (those common to twins) showed excess low generation probability. Twin sharing of out-of-frame TCR alpha was underestimated by models in monozygotic pairs.

Unique molecular identifiers were in the cDNA, with template-switch universal primer binding. TCRdb redid the calling of the 5' RACE reads with MiXCR, one entry per CDR3 protein. The sample includes about 660,000 distinct CDR3 sequences, around 8.6% of them seen just once. The sample was also linked to a second study, of yellow fever vaccine responses in identical twins.

This TCR was sampled from a woman between 18 and 29 years old in good health. The specimen sequenced was PBMCs.

Written as DNA, the CDR3 is TGTGCCAGCAGTTTGAGCGGGGGGGGTGATACGCAGTATTTT. Translating gives CASSLSGGGDTQYF. The rearrangement links TRBV12-3 or TRBV12-4 to TRBJ2-3, with 10 bases fitting TRBD2. Trimming took 3 bases from V and 6 from J; bases not matched to a gene: 3. The CDR3 has 14 residues.